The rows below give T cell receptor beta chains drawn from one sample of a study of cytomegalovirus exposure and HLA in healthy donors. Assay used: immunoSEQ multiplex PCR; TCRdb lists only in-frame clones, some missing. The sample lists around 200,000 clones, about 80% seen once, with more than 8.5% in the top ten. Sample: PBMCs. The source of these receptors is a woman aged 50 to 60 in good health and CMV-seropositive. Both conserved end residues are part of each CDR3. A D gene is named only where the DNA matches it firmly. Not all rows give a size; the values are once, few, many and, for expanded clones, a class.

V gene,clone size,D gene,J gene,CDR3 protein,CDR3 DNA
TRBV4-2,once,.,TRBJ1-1,CASTPDQAGVRTEAFF,TGTGCCAGCACGCCCGACCAGGCAGGGGTGAGGACTGAAGCTTTCTTT
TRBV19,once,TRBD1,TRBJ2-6,CASSPGTGSSGANVLTF,TGTGCCAGTAGTCCCGGGACAGGGAGCTCTGGGGCCAACGTCCTGACTTTC
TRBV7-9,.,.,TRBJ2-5,CASSLSGYETQYF,TGTGCCAGCAGCTTATCAGGGTACGAGACCCAGTACTTC
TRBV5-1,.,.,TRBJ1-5,CASSEGTGLRDQPQHF,TGCGCCAGCAGCGAGGGCACTGGGCTGAGGGATCAGCCCCAGCATTTT
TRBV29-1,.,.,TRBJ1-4,CSAGGRINEKLFF,TGCAGCGCCGGGGGACGGATTAATGAAAAACTGTTTTTT
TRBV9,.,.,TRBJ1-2,CASSAQGTSPHGYTF,TGTGCCAGCAGCGCACAGGGAACAAGCCCCCATGGCTACACCTTC
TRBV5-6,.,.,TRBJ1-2,CASSLALSSGGYTF,TGTGCCAGCAGCTTGGCCTTATCATCGGGGGGCTACACCTTC
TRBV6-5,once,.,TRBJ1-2,CASSYSVSFNDGYTF,TGTGCCAGCAGTTACTCGGTCAGTTTCAACGATGGCTACACCTTC
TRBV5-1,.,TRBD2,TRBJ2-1,CASSRVGSGANEQFF,TGCGCCAGCAGTCGGGTGGGTAGCGGGGCGAATGAGCAGTTCTTC
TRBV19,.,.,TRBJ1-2,CASSIGWGPGYGYTF,TGTGCCAGTAGTATAGGTTGGGGGCCGGGCTATGGCTACACCTTC
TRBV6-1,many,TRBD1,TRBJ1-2,CASSEIEDRVDGYTF,TGTGCCAGCAGTGAAATAGAGGACAGGGTGGATGGCTACACCTTC
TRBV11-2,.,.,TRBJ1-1,CASSLVRANTEAFF,TGTGCCAGCAGCCTCGTTAGAGCCAACACTGAAGCTTTCTTT
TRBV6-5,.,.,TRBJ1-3,CASSLKYSGNTIYF,TGTGCCAGCAGCTTAAAATACTCTGGAAACACCATATATTTT
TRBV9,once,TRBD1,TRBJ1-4,CASSVGQGVRSNEKLFF,TGTGCCAGCAGCGTAGGGCAGGGGGTTCGGTCTAATGAAAAACTGTTTTTT